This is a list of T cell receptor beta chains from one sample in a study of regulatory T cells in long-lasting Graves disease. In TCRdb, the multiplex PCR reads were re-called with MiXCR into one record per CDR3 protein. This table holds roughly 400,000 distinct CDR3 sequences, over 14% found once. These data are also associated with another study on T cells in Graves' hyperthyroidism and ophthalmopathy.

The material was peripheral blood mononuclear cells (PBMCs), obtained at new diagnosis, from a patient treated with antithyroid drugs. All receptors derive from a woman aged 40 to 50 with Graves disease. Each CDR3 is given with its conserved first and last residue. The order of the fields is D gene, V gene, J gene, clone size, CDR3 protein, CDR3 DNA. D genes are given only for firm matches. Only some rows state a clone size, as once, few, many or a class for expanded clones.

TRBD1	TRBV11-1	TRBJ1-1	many	CASSRKGQGAREAFF	TGTGCCAGCAGCAGAAAGGGACAGGGTGCCCGTGAAGCTTTCTTT
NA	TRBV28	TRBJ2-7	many	CASTSFYEQYF	TGTGCCAGCACTAGCTTCTACGAGCAGTACTTC
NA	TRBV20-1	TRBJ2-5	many	CSAAGTLTQETQYF	TGCAGTGCTGCCGGGACACTTACCCAAGAGACCCAGTACTTC
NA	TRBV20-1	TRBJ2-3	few	CSASGGSRDTQYF	TGCAGTGCTAGCGGGGGCTCCCGCGATACGCAGTATTTT
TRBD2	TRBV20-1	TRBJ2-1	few	CSALSGTSGNNEQFF	TGCAGTGCTCTTTCCGGGACTAGCGGGAACAATGAGCAGTTCTTC
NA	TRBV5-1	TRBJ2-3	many	CASSGLEATDTQYF	TGCGCCAGCAGCGGACTGGAAGCCACAGATACGCAGTATTTT
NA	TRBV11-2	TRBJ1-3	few	CASSQNQVSGNTIYF	TGTGCCAGCAGTCAAAACCAGGTCTCTGGAAACACCATATATTTT
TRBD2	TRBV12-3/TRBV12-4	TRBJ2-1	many	CASTPGLAIRWQFF	TGTGCCAGCACACCGGGACTAGCGATCCGTTGGCAGTTCTTC
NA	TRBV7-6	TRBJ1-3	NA	CASSLGERNTIYF	TGTGCCAGCAGCTTAGGAGAGCGAAACACCATATATTTT
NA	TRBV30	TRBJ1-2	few	CAQGSFANYGYTF	TGTGCCCAAGGGTCCTTTGCTAACTATGGCTACACCTTC
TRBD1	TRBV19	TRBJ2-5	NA	CASSITPTGDIGETQYF	TGTGCCAGTAGTATCACCCCGACAGGGGACATTGGAGAGACTCAGTACTTC
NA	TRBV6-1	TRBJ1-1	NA	CASSEGYRLLNTEAFF	TGTGCCAGCAGTGAAGGATACAGGTTGTTGAACACTGAGGCTTTCTTT
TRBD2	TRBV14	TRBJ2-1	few	CASSQFVAGYNEQFF	TGTGCCAGCAGCCAATTCGTAGCGGGTTACAATGAGCAGTTCTTC
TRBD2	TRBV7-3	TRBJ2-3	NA	CASSLGRTSGTGTQYF	TGTGCCAGCAGCTTAGGGAGGACTAGCGGTACAGGTACGCAGTATTTT
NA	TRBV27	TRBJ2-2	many	CASSLLGDTNTGELFF	TGTGCCAGCAGTTTATTGGGGGACACGAACACCGGGGAGCTGTTTTTT
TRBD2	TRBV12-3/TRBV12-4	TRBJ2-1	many	CASSRKSGLAGTNEQFF	TGTGCCAGCAGTCGAAAATCGGGACTAGCGGGGACAAATGAGCAGTTCTTC
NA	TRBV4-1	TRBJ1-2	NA	CASSLKGKQTAYGYTF	TGCGCCAGCAGCCTCAAAGGAAAGCAGACTGCGTATGGCTACACCTTC
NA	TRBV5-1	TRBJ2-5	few	CASTPEGVETQYF	TGCGCCAGCACCCCGGAAGGGGTGGAGACCCAGTACTTC
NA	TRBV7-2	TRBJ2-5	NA	CASSLLAIYQETQYF	TGTGCCAGCAGCTTATTGGCAATATACCAAGAGACCCAGTACTTC
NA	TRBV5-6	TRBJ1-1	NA	CAGMAANTEAFF	TGTGCCGGTATGGCCGCGAACACTGAAGCTTTCTTT
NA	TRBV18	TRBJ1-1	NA	CASSYLSGAETEAFF	TGTGCCAGCTCATACTTATCTGGGGCAGAAACTGAAGCTTTCTTT
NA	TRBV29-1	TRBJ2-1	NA	CSGQVENYNEQFF	TGCAGCGGCCAAGTCGAGAATTACAATGAGCAGTTCTTC
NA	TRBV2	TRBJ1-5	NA	CASTEGVGNQPQHF	TGTGCCAGCACGGAGGGGGTCGGCAATCAGCCCCAGCATTTT
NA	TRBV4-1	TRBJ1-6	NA	CASSQDPMPFGSPLHF	TGCGCCAGCAGCCAAGATCCAATGCCGTTCGGTTCACCCCTCCACTTT
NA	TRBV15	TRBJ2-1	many	CATSSRYNEQFF	TGTGCCACCAGCAGCCGCTACAATGAGCAGTTCTTC
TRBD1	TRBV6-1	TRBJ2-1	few	CASSEGIRTGSYNEQFF	TGTGCCAGCAGTGAAGGTATCCGGACAGGGTCCTACAATGAGCAGTTCTTC
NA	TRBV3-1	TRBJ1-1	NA	CASSQEFSEAFF	TGTGCCAGCAGCCAAGAATTCAGTGAAGCTTTCTTT
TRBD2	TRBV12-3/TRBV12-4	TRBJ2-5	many	CASNPGTSVEETQYF	TGTGCCAGCAACCCAGGGACTAGCGTAGAAGAGACCCAGTACTTC
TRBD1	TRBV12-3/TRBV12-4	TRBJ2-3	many	CASRRDRGTDTQYF	TGTGCCAGCAGACGGGACAGGGGAACAGATACGCAGTATTTT
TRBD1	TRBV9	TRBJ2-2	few	CASSVAIRVRDSRNTGELFF	TGTGCCAGCAGCGTAGCTATTCGGGTGAGGGACAGCAGGAACACCGGGGAGCTGTTTTTT
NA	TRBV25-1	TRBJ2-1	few	CASSELSAGAEQFF	TGTGCCAGCAGTGAATTGTCGGCAGGGGCTGAGCAGTTCTTC
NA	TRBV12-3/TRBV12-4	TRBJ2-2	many	CASSGLSGELFF	TGTGCCAGCAGTGGACTATCCGGGGAGCTGTTTTTT
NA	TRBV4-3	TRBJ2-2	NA	CASSQVKGDGELFF	TGCGCCAGCAGCCAAGTGAAGGGGGACGGGGAGCTGTTTTTT
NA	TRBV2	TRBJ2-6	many	CASTLPGVSGANVLTF	TGTGCCAGCACTCTCCCCGGTGTCTCTGGGGCCAACGTCCTGACTTTC
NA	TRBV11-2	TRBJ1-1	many	CASSLGLRNTEAFF	TGTGCCAGCAGCTTAGGCTTGAGGAACACTGAAGCTTTCTTT
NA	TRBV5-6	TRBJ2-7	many	CASSLEGRRSSYEQYF	TGTGCCAGCAGCTTGGAGGGACGAAGGAGCTCCTACGAGCAGTACTTC
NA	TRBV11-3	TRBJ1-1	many	CASSSGDRIEAFF	TGTGCCAGCAGCTCCGGCGACAGGATTGAAGCTTTCTTT
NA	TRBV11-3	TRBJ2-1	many	CASSLGGLANNEQFF	TGTGCCAGCAGCTTAGGGGGACTTGCCAACAATGAGCAGTTCTTC
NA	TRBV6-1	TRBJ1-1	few	CASSATVGAFF	TGTGCCAGCAGTGCAACAGTCGGAGCTTTCTTT
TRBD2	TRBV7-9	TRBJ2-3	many	CASSSLAGEADTQYF	TGTGCCAGCAGCTCACTAGCGGGAGAGGCAGATACGCAGTATTTT
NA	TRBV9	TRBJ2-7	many	CASSVRSFSYEQYF	TGTGCCAGCAGCGTGCGGTCTTTCTCCTACGAGCAGTACTTC
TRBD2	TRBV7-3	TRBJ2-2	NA	CASSMTSGTNTGELFF	TGTGCCAGCAGCATGACTAGCGGGACGAACACCGGGGAGCTGTTTTTT
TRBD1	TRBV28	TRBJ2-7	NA	CASSLWTGTGREQYF	TGTGCCAGCAGTTTATGGACCGGGACAGGAAGGGAGCAGTACTTC
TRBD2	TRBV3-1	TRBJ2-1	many	CASSHSPGLAANNEQFF	TGTGCCAGCAGCCATTCACCGGGACTAGCGGCTAACAATGAGCAGTTCTTC